This entry lists 10 T cell receptor beta chains sequenced from one sample in a study of immune heterogeneity within non-small cell lung tumors (dated by TCRdb to the late 2010s). The listed sequencing device is HiSeq X Ten. The TCR beta CDR3 region was amplified with a multiplex PCR system whose first round of around 11 cycles used 32 V-gene forward primers and 13 J-gene reverse primers. The public sequencing data were trimmed at Q25 with fastp and processed into clonotypes with MiXCR by TCRdb, which kept only in-frame beta chains. Rows are unified per CDR3 protein, each entry keeping the most common DNA and genes. The sample contains 4,000 to 5,000 distinct CDR3 sequences, approximately 33% of them found a single time. About 20% of the sample goes to the ten largest clones. For the TCR template, genomic DNA was extracted from bulk tumor tissue, and approximately 600 ng of gDNA was amplified for each sample. During surgery, several biopsies were collected from each primary tumor and placed as far from one another as possible within the tumor mass. The study cohort was described as untreated, and patients were newly diagnosed NSCLC cases undergoing curative surgery.

The material sequenced was lung tumor tissue. The receptors shown here come from a woman aged 45-65 years with non-small cell lung cancer.

This rearrangement joins TRBV11-2 to TRBJ1-1; D is unclear. The CDR3 totals 11 residues. Trimming removed 5 bases from V and 5 bases from J, with 6 bases in between. Per the germline V gene, CDR1 is SGHAT and CDR2 is FQNNGV. The CDR3 nucleotides read TGTGCCAGCAGCCCGTTTACTGAAGCTTTCTTT. Encoded protein: CASSPFTEAFF.

V gene TRBV29-1 combines with J gene TRBJ2-7; D is uncertain. The length of the CDR3 is 14 residues. V was cut by 6 bases and J by 1 base, with 16 bases left in between. Germline CDR1 reads SQVTM; CDR2 reads ANQGSEA. In DNA form, the CDR3 reads TGCAGCGTCGCCGACCCCTACTTGTCCTACGAGCAGTACTTC. This sequence encodes CSVADPYLSYEQYF.

V gene TRBV2 combines with J gene TRBJ2-3; D is ambiguous. The CDR3 sequence is 15 residues long. Trimming left V 3 bases short and J 1 base short, with 11 bases between. Germline-derived CDR1 and CDR2 are SNHLY and FYNNEI. Here the CDR3 DNA reads TGTGCCAGCAGTGATCCGAGGAAGGGCACAGATACGCAGTATTTT. Translated, it gives CASSDPRKGTDTQYF.

The rearrangement links TRBV4-1 to TRBJ2-3, with 11 bases identical to TRBD2. This CDR3 has 17 residues. With V trimmed by 3 bases and J by 3 bases, 8 bases remained unmatched. Germline V gives CDR1 MGHRA, CDR2 YSYEKL. The CDR3 DNA reads TGCGCCAGCAGCCAGGGATTAGCGGGAGGGTCGACAGATACGCAGTATTTT. This codes for CASSQGLAGGSTDTQYF.

DNA of the CDR3: TGTGCCATCAAGGGCAGTATTAATGAAAAACTGTTTTTT. Protein product: CAIKGSINEKLFF. The J gene is TRBJ1-4, the V gene TRBV10-3; D gene ambiguous. The germline V gene has CDR1 ENHRY and CDR2 SYGVKD. This CDR3 is 13 amino acids long. The germline V and J ends were trimmed by 7 bases and 4 bases, with 10 bases remaining between them.

In the case of this clonotype: Sequence at one end of the junction differs from germline and may be a read error. The chain's CDR3 is CASSCRVWNSPPHF. CDR3 bases: TGTGCCAGCAGTTGTAGGGTGTGGAATTCACCCCCCCACTTT. The chain carries TRBV27 and TRBJ1-6, with D hard to call. The CDR3 runs 14 residues. Germline-derived CDR1 and CDR2 are MNHEY and SMNVEV (reference sequence).

Relative to its sample, this clonotype is medium-sized. The V call is TRBV6-1, the J call TRBJ2-1; 9 positions match TRBD2. Germline V gene lookup returns CDR1 MNHNS and CDR2 SASEGT. The ends lost 3 bases at V and 5 bases at J; junction bases unmatched: 8. The CDR3 contains 16 residues. As DNA, the CDR3 is TGTGCCAGCAGTGACTTCCTAGCGGGGCCCCACAATGAGCAGTTCTTC. It specifies CASSDFLAGPHNEQFF.

The V and J genes are TRBV5-1 and TRBJ2-3, with D perhaps given as TRBD1 or TRBD2 (6 bases each). The germline V gene encodes CDR1 SGHRS and CDR2 YFSETQ. The V end lost 0 bases, the J end lost 0 bases, and 14 bases lay between the germline ends. The length of the CDR3 is 17 residues. DNA of the CDR3: TGCGCCAGCAGCTTGGCGCCTACAGGGACTAGCACAGATACGCAGTATTTT. Its protein is CASSLAPTGTSTDTQYF.

This clonotype turned up a few times. This chain joins TRBV7-9 and TRBJ2-1, with 8 bases identical to TRBD2. Germline CDR1 SEHNR, CDR2 FQNEAQ (reference sequence). V lost 5 bases, J lost 7 bases, and 22 bases stayed unmatched. The CDR3 is made up of 19 amino acids. The CDR3 DNA reads as TGTGCCAGCAGCCCCCGAACAAAACTAGCGGAAGGCATCCTTAATGAGCAGTTCTTC. As protein: CASSPRTKLAEGILNEQFF.

On this clonotype itself: Just one base apart from a much larger clone, this may be a read error. This chain links TRBV20-1 with TRBJ1-2; D is unclear. Germline V gene sequence: CDR1 DFQATT, CDR2 SNEGSKA (reference sequence). This CDR3 comprises 14 residues. Trimming shortened V by 3 bases and J by 7 bases, and 18 bases separated the two germline ends. The CDR3 nucleotides read TGCAGTGCTAGCGATGACACGGCCATGTCTGGCTACACCTTC. Protein product: CSASDDTAMSGYTF.